This T cell receptor (beta chain) was observed in a study of T cell changes during pregnancy in multiple sclerosis. Deletions cut 3 bases from V and 2 bases from J, with 16 bases between. The CDR3 runs 17 residues. Germline values: CDR1 ENHRY, CDR2 SYGVKD. TCRdb keeps only in-frame clones here, not all; method: immunoSEQ multiplex PCR. The top ten clones hold roughly 3% of a sample with 60,000 to 75,000 clones, 93% of them seen once. The sequence derives from a female donor with multiple sclerosis, enrolled in a pregnancy study. The sequences come from CD8+ T cells from peripheral blood mononuclear cells, collected in the second trimester of pregnancy. The chain couples TRBV10-3 to TRBJ2-2, with a possible D match to TRBD1 (6 bases). CDR3: CAISDAPGTLNTGELFF. CDR3 DNA sequence: TGTGCCATCAGTGACGCCCCCGGGACACTTAACACCGGGGAGCTGTTTTTT.